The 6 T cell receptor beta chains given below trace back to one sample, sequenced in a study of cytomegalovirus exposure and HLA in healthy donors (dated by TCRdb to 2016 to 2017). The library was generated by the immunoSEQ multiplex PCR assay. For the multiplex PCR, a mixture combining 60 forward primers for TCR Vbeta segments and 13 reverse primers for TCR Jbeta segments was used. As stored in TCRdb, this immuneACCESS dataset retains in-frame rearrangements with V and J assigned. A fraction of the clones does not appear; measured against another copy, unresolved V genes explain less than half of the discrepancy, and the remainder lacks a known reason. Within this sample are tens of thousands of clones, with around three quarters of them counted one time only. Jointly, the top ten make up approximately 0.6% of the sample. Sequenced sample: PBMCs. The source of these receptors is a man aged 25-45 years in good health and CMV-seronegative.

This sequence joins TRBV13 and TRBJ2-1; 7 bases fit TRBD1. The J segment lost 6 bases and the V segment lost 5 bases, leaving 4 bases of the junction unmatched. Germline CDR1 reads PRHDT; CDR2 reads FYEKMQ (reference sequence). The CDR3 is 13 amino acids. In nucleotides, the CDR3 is TGTGCCAGCAGCCCGGGACAGCGCAATGAGCAGTTCTTC. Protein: CASSPGQRNEQFF.

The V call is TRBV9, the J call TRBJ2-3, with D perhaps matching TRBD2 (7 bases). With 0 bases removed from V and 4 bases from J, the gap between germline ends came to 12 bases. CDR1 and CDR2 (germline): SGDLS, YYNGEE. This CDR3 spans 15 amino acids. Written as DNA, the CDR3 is TGTGCCAGCAGCGTAGGTGGAGGGGGGGCAGATACGCAGTATTTT. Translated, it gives CASSVGGGGADTQYF.

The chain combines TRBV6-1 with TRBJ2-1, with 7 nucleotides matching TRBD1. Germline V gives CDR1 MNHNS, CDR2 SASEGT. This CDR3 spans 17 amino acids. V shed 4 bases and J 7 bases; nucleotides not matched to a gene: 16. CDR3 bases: TGTGCCAGCAGTGCCAATGACAGGGCCTTAAGTGGGAATGAGCAGTTCTTC. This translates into CASSANDRALSGNEQFF.

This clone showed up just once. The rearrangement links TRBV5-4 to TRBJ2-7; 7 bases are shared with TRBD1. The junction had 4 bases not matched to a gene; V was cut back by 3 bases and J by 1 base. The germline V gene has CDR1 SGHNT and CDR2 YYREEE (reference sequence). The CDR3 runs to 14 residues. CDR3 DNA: TGTGCCAGCAGCTGGCCGGGACAGTCCTACGAGCAGTACTTC. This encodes CASSWPGQSYEQYF.

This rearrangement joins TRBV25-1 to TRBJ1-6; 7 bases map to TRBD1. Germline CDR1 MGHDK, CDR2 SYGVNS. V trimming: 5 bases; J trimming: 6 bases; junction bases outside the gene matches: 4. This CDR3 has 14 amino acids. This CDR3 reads CASSSRDSNSPLHF. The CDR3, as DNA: TGTGCCAGCAGTTCACGGGACAGTAATTCACCCCTCCACTTT.

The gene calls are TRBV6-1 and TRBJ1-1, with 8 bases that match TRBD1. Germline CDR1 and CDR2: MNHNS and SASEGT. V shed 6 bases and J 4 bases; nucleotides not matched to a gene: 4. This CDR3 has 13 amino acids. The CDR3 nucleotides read TGTGCCAGCAGCAGGACAGGGACCACTGAAGCTTTCTTT. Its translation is CASSRTGTTEAFF.